Listed below are T cell receptor beta chains from one sample, sequenced in a study of shared clonotypes between healthy human individuals. Here immunoSEQ multiplex PCR was the method, and the copy in TCRdb shows in-frame clones only, minus some. The table shows 2 million to 2.5 million clones, with 90% to 95% occurring only once. The sequenced material came from naive CD4+ T cells from PBMCs. All receptors derive from a man between 18 and 35 years old in good health. Some clones in this sample may be carry-over from other donors' samples. The CDR3 runs from the conserved cysteine through the conserved F or W. The D gene is left open where the match is weak. Size is stated for part of the rows, as once, few or many counts, or as a class when the clone is expanded.

V	size	J	length	D	DNA	CDR3
TRBV5-8	-	TRBJ1-1	13	-	TGTGCCAGCAGCACTTATGCGGGAACTGAAGCTTTCTTT	CASSTYAGTEAFF
TRBV4-1	-	TRBJ1-1	14	-	TGCGCCAGCAGCCAAGGGCTCATGAACACTGAAGCTTTCTTT	CASSQGLMNTEAFF
TRBV5-1	-	TRBJ1-1	13	-	TGCGCCAGCAGCTTGGGGGCATGGGCTGAAGCTTTCTTT	CASSLGAWAEAFF
TRBV7-6	-	TRBJ2-7	16	-	TGTGCCAGCAGCTTAGCGGCAGGGACACGGTACTACGAGCAGTACTTC	CASSLAAGTRYYEQYF
TRBV5-7	few	TRBJ1-1	13	-	TGTGCCAGCAGCTTGGACAGGTACACTGAAGCTTTCTTT	CASSLDRYTEAFF
TRBV5-5	-	TRBJ2-2	15	TRBD2	TGTGCCAGCAGCTACGGACTAGCGGGCACCGGGGAGCTGTTTTTT	CASSYGLAGTGELFF
TRBV27	-	TRBJ2-7	17	-	TGTGCCAGCAGACCCTTCGCCGGCGCTCGGGTCTCCTACGAGCAGTACTTC	CASRPFAGARVSYEQYF
TRBV27	-	TRBJ1-1	12	-	TGTGCCAGCAGTTTCCGGGGCACTGAAGCTTTCTTT	CASSFRGTEAFF
TRBV5-1	-	TRBJ2-5	14	-	TGCGCCAGCAGCGCCCTAGTTTCCCAAGAGACCCAGTACTTC	CASSALVSQETQYF
TRBV14	-	TRBJ2-1	15	-	TGTGCCAGCAGCCCGGATTCATATTTTAGCAATGAGCAGTTCTTC	CASSPDSYFSNEQFF
TRBV6-6	-	TRBJ2-4	16	TRBD2	TGTGCCAGCAGCCGCGGACTAGCGGGACTAAAAAACATTCAGTACTTC	CASSRGLAGLKNIQYF
TRBV15	-	TRBJ2-6	17	-	TGTGCCACCAGCAGAGCCAGTCCCAGCTCTGGGGCCAACGTCCTGACTTTC	CATSRASPSSGANVLTF
TRBV27	-	TRBJ1-1	16	-	TGTGCCAGCAGTCCATGGGTGTCGAGGGGTGTCACTGAAGCTTTCTTT	CASSPWVSRGVTEAFF
TRBV7-2	-	TRBJ2-1	18	TRBD2	TGTGCCAGCAGCTATAGGTCAACGGGGGCGGGAGGTCGAGGTGAGCAGTTCTTC	CASSYRSTGAGGRGEQFF
TRBV27	-	TRBJ1-2	13	-	TGTGCCAGCAGTAACAGGGCTAACTATGGCTACACCTTC	CASSNRANYGYTF
TRBV5-1	-	TRBJ2-7	14	-	TGCGCCAGCAGCAGGTCAGCGAGCAACAACGAGCAGTACTTC	CASSRSASNNEQYF
TRBV7-2	-	TRBJ2-1	13	-	TGTGCCAGCAGCTCCAGTAGCCACAATGAGCAGTTCTTC	CASSSSSHNEQFF
TRBV11-2	-	TRBJ1-3	15	-	TGTGCCAGCAGCTTACTCCGGGGGTCTGGAAACACCATATATTTT	CASSLLRGSGNTIYF
TRBV5-1	-	TRBJ2-3	15	TRBD2	TGCGCCAGCAGCCGAGCGGGAGATTGGACAGATACGCAGTATTTT	CASSRAGDWTDTQYF
TRBV10-3	-	TRBJ2-1	20	TRBD2	TGTGCCATCAGTGGCCGGACTAGCGGAGCAGGAAAGAGCTCCTACAATGAGCAGTTCTTC	CAISGRTSGAGKSSYNEQFF
TRBV28	few	TRBJ1-1	10	-	TGTGCCAGCCGGGCAGTCGAAGCTTTCTTT	CASRAVEAFF
TRBV7-7	-	TRBJ2-1	16	-	TGTGCCAGCAGCTTAGTTGCGGGCGTGACCTACAATGAGCAGTTCTTC	CASSLVAGVTYNEQFF
TRBV11-3	-	TRBJ2-7	15	TRBD2	TGTGCCAGCAGCTTAGATTTCGGGAGGGCCGGCGAGCAGTACTTC	CASSLDFGRAGEQYF
TRBV5-1	once	TRBJ2-7	14	-	TGCGCCAGCAGCTTGTCTCCGGAGCAGTACGAGCAGTACTTC	CASSLSPEQYEQYF
TRBV9	-	TRBJ2-7	19	TRBD2	TGTGCCAGCAGCGAGAGAACGCTTCCGGGACTAGCGGGAGTGAGGGAGCAGTACTTC	CASSERTLPGLAGVREQYF
TRBV5-1	-	TRBJ2-3	15	-	TGCGCCAGCAGCTGGTCCGAGACAGTTAAAGATACGCAGTATTTT	CASSWSETVKDTQYF
TRBV7-9	-	TRBJ2-7	19	TRBD1	TGTGCCAGCAGCCCCTACTATGGGACAGGGCCAAACCCTCTCCACGAGCAGTACTTC	CASSPYYGTGPNPLHEQYF
TRBV29-1	-	TRBJ1-1	13	TRBD1	TGCAGCCATCAGCAGGGGGCTTACACTGAAGCTTTCTTT	CSHQQGAYTEAFF
TRBV11-2	-	TRBJ2-1	15	-	TGTGCCAGCAGCGCCTCTGGAAGCTCCTACAATGAGCAGTTCTTC	CASSASGSSYNEQFF
TRBV5-4	-	TRBJ2-5	15	TRBD2	TGTGCCAGCAGCACAGGAGGGACTACTTGGGGGACCCAGTACTTC	CASSTGGTTWGTQYF
TRBV28	-	TRBJ2-3	18	TRBD2	TGTGCCAGCAGTCTAGCAGGGCGGGGGGCGCACGGCACAGATACGCAGTATTTT	CASSLAGRGAHGTDTQYF
TRBV19	once	TRBJ1-4	15	-	TGTGCCAGTACGAAGAGCGACCGGTATAATGAAAAACTGTTTTTT	CASTKSDRYNEKLFF
TRBV5-4	-	TRBJ2-5	14	TRBD2	TGTGCCAGCAGCTCAGCGGGAGGGCAAGAGACCCAGTACTTC	CASSSAGGQETQYF
TRBV27	-	TRBJ2-7	13	TRBD2	TGTGCCAGCAGTAAGCGGGAGGGTCGAGAGCAGTACTTC	CASSKREGREQYF
TRBV7-9	-	TRBJ1-1	15	-	TGTGCCAGCAGCTTAGACCCGGGGGGAGCCACTGAAGCTTTCTTT	CASSLDPGGATEAFF
TRBV11-2	-	TRBJ2-1	13	-	TGTGCCAGCAGCTTAGACAGAGGGAATGAGCAGTTCTTC	CASSLDRGNEQFF
TRBV5-4	-	TRBJ2-7	17	-	TGTGCCAGCAGCCCCTCCAAGGCGGGCGCGAGGGTAAGCGAGCAGTACTTC	CASSPSKAGARVSEQYF
TRBV28	once	TRBJ1-3	14	-	TGTGCCAGCAGTCAAATCACCCCTGGAAACACCATATATTTT	CASSQITPGNTIYF
TRBV18	-	TRBJ2-5	17	-	TGTGCCAGCTCACCTAGATATTCCCCCACAGTCCAAGAGACCCAGTACTTC	CASSPRYSPTVQETQYF
TRBV28	-	TRBJ2-7	14	-	TGTGCCAGCCACTCGATGGGATCACCCCACGAGCAGTACTTC	CASHSMGSPHEQYF
TRBV12-2	-	TRBJ2-1	20	-	TGTGCAAGTCGTAGGGACAGGGGGCTCTCCCCCCTCCATATTTACAATGAGCAGTTCTTC	CASRRDRGLSPLHIYNEQFF
TRBV28	-	TRBJ1-5	18	-	TGTGCCAGCACTATAGGGTTGAACAGGTTGCCTAGCAATCAGCCCCAGCATTTT	CASTIGLNRLPSNQPQHF
TRBV19	once	TRBJ1-2	15	TRBD1	TGTGCCAGTAGTAAAGGGACAGTAGGCGACTATGGCTACACCTTC	CASSKGTVGDYGYTF
TRBV19	-	TRBJ1-1	17	TRBD1	TGTGCCAGTAGTATTGGGACAGGGGGCCGGAGGAACACTGAAGCTTTCTTT	CASSIGTGGRRNTEAFF
TRBV7-2	-	TRBJ2-3	14	-	TGTGCCAGCAGCTTAACCCGGGGAACAGATACGCAGTATTTT	CASSLTRGTDTQYF
TRBV6-5	-	TRBJ2-5	16	TRBD2	TGTGCCAGCAGTTACCATCCCCTAGCGGGAGAAGAGACCCAGTACTTC	CASSYHPLAGEETQYF
TRBV11-3	-	TRBJ2-1	13	-	TGTGCCAGCAGCTGGGGACCTTACAATGAGCAGTTCTTC	CASSWGPYNEQFF
TRBV5-8	-	TRBJ1-2	13	-	TGTGCCAGCAACGAGAACCTACGGACTGTTTACACCTTC	CASNENLRTVYTF
TRBV10-3	-	TRBJ2-5	16	TRBD1	TGTGCCATCAGTGCAGTAGGACAGGGTCGCCAAGAGACCCAGTACTTC	CAISAVGQGRQETQYF
TRBV19	few	TRBJ2-2	12	-	TGTGCCAGTAGTATTTACACCGGGGAGCTGTTTTTT	CASSIYTGELFF